This section outlines one TCR beta chain sequence together with its context. Its cognate antigen is unknown. The data derive from a study of metastatic and nonmetastatic thyroid tumors. Regarding the study as a whole: Malignant tumors reportedly showed significantly higher TCR beta diversity than benign nodules in both blood and tumor.

No treatment had been given to any patient before thyroid surgery. V lost 5 bases and J lost 2; bases outside the gene matches: 2. The CDR3 loop spans 15 amino acids. CDR1 and CDR2 from the germline V gene are MNHNS and SASEGT. MiXCR re-clonotyped the PCR reads for TCRdb. Among about 13,000 clones, under 25% were seen once, and the ten largest hold approximately 59%. The V call is TRBV6-1, the J call TRBJ2-2, with 10 bases identical to TRBD1. The receptor was isolated from a male donor with papillary thyroid cancer or a benign thyroid nodule (not recorded which). Some clones in this sample may be carry-over from other donors' samples. Sequences were obtained from blood. The CDR3 nucleotides read TGTGCCAGCAGTTTGACAGGGGGCAACACCGGGGAGCTGTTTTTT. Residues: CASSLTGGNTGELFF.